This TCR beta chain was sequenced for a study of T cell responses to AZD1222 COVID-19 vaccine (dated by TCRdb to about 2021). With respect to the entire study: A total of more than 230 trial participants underwent TCR sequencing, of whom some 210 received two doses of AZD1222 and about 25 received two doses of the MenACWY control vaccine. Trial participants were enrolled into age subgroups of 18-55, 56-69 and 70-plus years, which contained around 150, 29 and 61 TCR-sequenced participants, respectively. Findings and caveats that apply to the study as a whole: Only six or seven AZD1222 recipients were SARS-CoV-2 seropositive at baseline, limiting conclusions about previously exposed vaccinees. Most participants were white British and females outnumbered males, and the authors suggested that clonal diversity may have been underestimated. The vaccine-associated CD4 TCRs covered the entire spike protein, and the dominant responses fell in regions 160-218 and 743-854. No day 14 peak-response samples were available, so repertoires were characterized only after the peak T cell response. A significant rise in spike-specific TCR breadth and depth was observed after two AZD1222 doses relative to day 0 and relative to MenACWY recipients. Nearly half of unique spike-specific TCRs reportedly recognized epitopes outside regions mutated in the B.1.351 and B.1.1.7 variants. In the small 56-69-year group, the increase in depth fell short of significance, most likely because of low power.

The CDR3 regions of human TCRbeta chains were analyzed by immunosequencing. Under the source paper's analysis protocol: TCRs in the repertoires were matched against a reference library of SARS-CoV-2-specific TCRs that had been generated with the MIRA antigen-specificity platform. Breadth was defined as the fraction of unique TCRs that were SARS-CoV-2-associated. Depth was defined as the fraction of total T cells that were SARS-CoV-2-associated. Using the MIRA data, each spike-specific TCR was assigned both to the spike region to which the TCR was reactive and to a CD4 or CD8 class. Log10-transformed breadth and depth values were compared by one-way ANOVA with Sidak's multiple comparisons tests. This immuneACCESS table, as held by TCRdb, lists in-frame sequences with V and J called but not all clones. Of the missing ones, under half trace to an unresolved V gene in checked studies; the others have no known cause. V, J and clone size are those of that table, while D and trimming were read from the DNA. The sample table shows 100,000 to 150,000 clones, and about 92% are seen once. Of the sample, 4% to 5.5% is held by the ten largest clones.

On this clone itself: No antigen is known for it. The sample holds no much larger clone one base away, and base qualities are not on file.

What the time point label conveys for this sample: baseline before first vaccination. The sample's treatment or condition, from its label and the paper: meningococcal conjugate vaccine given as trial control. The vaccinee samples were drawn from two UK trials, COV001 and COV002, one of which was a single-blind randomized controlled phase 2/3 trial testing AZD1222 (ChAdOx1 nCoV-19) in healthy adults. For TCRbeta chain sequencing, PBMC samples from trial participants were taken at day 0 and at day 28 after the second dose. The germline V gene provides CDR1 SGHRS and CDR2 YFSETQ. The V end gives up 0 bases and the J end 7 bases, leaving 12 bases in the junction not matched to a gene. The CDR3 measures 17 amino acids from cysteine to phenylalanine. Only the CDR3 region is kept as DNA, spanning 51 bases read in frame from base 1.

The sequencing here drew on peripheral blood, taken on day 0 of MenACWY control vaccination. Rearrangement joined TRBV5-1 to TRBJ2-1, and 8 junctional nucleotides match TRBD2. The TCR sequence derives from an adult in good health. At the DNA level, the sequence is TGCGCCAGCAGCTTGGCCGCCGGGACTAGGGGGACTAATGAGCAGTTCTTC. This is translated as CASSLAAGTRGTNEQFF.